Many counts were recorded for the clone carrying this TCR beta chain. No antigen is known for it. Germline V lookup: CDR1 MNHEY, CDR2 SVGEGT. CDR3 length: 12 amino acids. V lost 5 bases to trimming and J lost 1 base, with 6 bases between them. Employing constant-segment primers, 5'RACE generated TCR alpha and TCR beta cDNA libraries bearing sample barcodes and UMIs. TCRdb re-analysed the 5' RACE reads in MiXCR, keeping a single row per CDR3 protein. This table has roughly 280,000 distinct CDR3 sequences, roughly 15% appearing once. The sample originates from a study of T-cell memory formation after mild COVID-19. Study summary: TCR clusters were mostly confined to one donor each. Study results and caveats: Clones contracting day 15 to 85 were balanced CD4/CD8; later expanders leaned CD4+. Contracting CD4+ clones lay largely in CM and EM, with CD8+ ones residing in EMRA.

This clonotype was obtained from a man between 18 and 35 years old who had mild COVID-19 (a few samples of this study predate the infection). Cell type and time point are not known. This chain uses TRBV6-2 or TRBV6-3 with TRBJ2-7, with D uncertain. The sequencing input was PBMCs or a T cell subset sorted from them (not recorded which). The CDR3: CASSDESYEQYF. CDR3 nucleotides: TGTGCCAGCAGTGATGAATCCTACGAGCAGTACTTC.